The T cell receptor (beta chain) under discussion was sequenced for a study of technical replicates of blood from a few donors. The J segment lost 7 bases and the V segment lost 3 bases, leaving 6 bases of the junction unmatched. Germline CDR1 is MNHEY and CDR2 is SMNVEV (reference sequence). CDR3 length: 13 residues. Assay used: immunoSEQ multiplex PCR; TCRdb lists only in-frame clones, some missing. The sample yields approximately 99,000 clones, 95% seen once. Material: T cells isolated from PBMCs. The rearrangement links TRBV27 to TRBJ2-7; 7 bases map to TRBD2. The receptor's source is a human donor in good health. The CDR3: CASSFSPREEQYF. The DNA of the CDR3 is TGTGCCAGCAGTTTTAGTCCGCGGGAGGAGCAGTACTTC.